The 20 T cell receptor beta chains reported below all come from one sample, sequenced in a study of glioma-infiltrating T cells. The iRepertoire nested amplicon-rescue multiplex PCR amplified TCR alpha and beta CDR3s from RNA. Via MiXCR, TCRdb re-called the multiplex PCR reads, giving one row per CDR3 protein. This sample has about 110,000 distinct CDR3 sequences, with less than 30% found just once. The material sequenced was glioma tissue, nonneoplastic brain tissue, or PBMCs (not recorded which). The receptors stem from a human donor with low-grade glioma or glioblastoma, undergoing nonglioma brain surgery, or in good health (not recorded which).

Turning to this clonotype: This may come from a read error, since a much larger clone is one base off. V and J are TRBV12-3 or TRBV12-4 and TRBJ1-5, with D unresolved. TRBJ2-3 matches the DNA end more closely, so the J call is doubtful. CDR3 size: 12 residues. The CDR3: CASRRSNQPQYF. The CDR3, as DNA: TGTGCCAGCAGGAGGAGCAATCAGCCCCAGTATTTT.

This clonotype has a count of ten or more. This chain uses TRBV5-4 with TRBJ2-5, with D unclear. Deletions cut 4 bases from V and 4 bases from J, with 17 bases between. Germline V gene lookup returns CDR1 SGHNT and CDR2 YYREEE (reference sequence). This CDR3 has 15 residues. CDR3 sequence (DNA): TGTGCCAGCAGCCCTTTCGCCCGACATAGAGAGACCCAGTACTTC. As protein: CASSPFARHRETQYF.

Details on this clonotype: A read error is possible here, since a much larger clone lies one base away. The CDR3 spells CANSLWSEQYF. CDR3 nucleotides: TGTGCCAACAGTTTGTGGTCGGAGCAGTACTTC. The V gene is TRBV6-2 or TRBV6-3, the J gene TRBJ2-7; D gene ambiguous. The CDR3 has 11 residues. Germline CDR1 and CDR2: MNHEY and SVGEGT.

Ten or more counts support this clonotype. The J gene is TRBJ2-3, the V gene TRBV25-1; D might be TRBD2 (5 bases). The length of the CDR3 is 13 residues. CDR1 and CDR2 from the germline V gene are MGHDK and SYGVNS. Trimming removed 3 bases from V and 3 bases from J, with 7 bases in between. CDR3 sequence: CASSEGGTDTQYF. DNA of the CDR3: TGTGCCAGCAGTGAGGGCGGGACAGATACGCAGTATTTT.

This clonotype has a count of ten or more. The chain recombines TRBV15 with TRBJ1-2; D remains unclear. V lost 2 bases and J 3 bases, leaving 10 bases between the germline ends. The CDR3 extends over 14 amino acids. Germline CDR1 and CDR2: LNHNV and YYDKDF (reference sequence). The CDR3 coding sequence is TGTGCCACCAGCAGACCCGAGGAATACTATGGCTACACCTTC. This encodes CATSRPEEYYGYTF.

Ten or more counts support this clonotype. The genes are TRBV12-3 or TRBV12-4 and TRBJ1-1; D remains unclear. The CDR3 is 13 residues long. Between the trimmed V and J ends, which lost 6 bases and 1 base, there was a span of 9 bases. The CDR3 reads CASRRAENTEAFF. CDR3 coding DNA: TGTGCCAGCAGACGCGCAGAGAACACTGAAGCTTTCTTT.

This clonotype was recorded a few times. The gene calls are TRBV30 and TRBJ1-5; weak D call: TRBD1 (5 bases). V was pared by 0 bases and J by 1 base, with 10 bases between. Germline CDR1 GTSNPN, CDR2 SVGIG (reference sequence). The CDR3 sequence is 15 residues long. CDR3: CAWSVKGWSNQPQHF. DNA for the CDR3: TGTGCCTGGAGTGTAAAGGGGTGGAGCAATCAGCCCCAGCATTTT.

This clonotype was seen repeatedly, ten times or more. The V and J genes are TRBV6-2 or TRBV6-3 and TRBJ1-2; D is possibly TRBD1 (5 bases). The V end lost 4 bases, the J end lost 2 bases, and 14 bases lay between the germline ends. This CDR3 has 15 residues. Germline CDR1 reads MNHEY; CDR2 reads SVGEGT. CDR3 coding DNA: TGTGCCAGCAGTTCTCGGGACCCATTCAACTATGGCTACACCTTC. It specifies CASSSRDPFNYGYTF.

This clonotype showed up many times. V gene TRBV7-8 combines with J gene TRBJ1-1; the D is unclear. The CDR3 loop spans 15 amino acids. Germline V lookup: CDR1 SGHVS, CDR2 FQNEAQ. V lost 2 bases to trimming and J lost 0 bases, with 10 bases between them. CDR3 coding DNA: TGTGCCAGCAGCTTAAATCACAACATGAACACTGAAGCTTTCTTT. It codes for CASSLNHNMNTEAFF.

In this sample, this clonotype turned up many times. The chain links TRBV29-1 to TRBJ1-1; weak D call: TRBD1 (5 bases). Germline V gives CDR1 SQVTM, CDR2 ANQGSEA. The V end lost 4 bases, the J end lost 5 bases, and 11 bases lay between the germline ends. This CDR3 has 12 residues. CDR3 region: CSVGVGGTEAFF. CDR3 nucleotides: TGCAGCGTTGGGGTCGGGGGAACTGAAGCTTTCTTT.

This clonotype was observed many times. The chain is built from TRBV5-4 and TRBJ1-6; 10 nucleotides agree with TRBD1. Losses at the gene ends were 3 bases for V and 6 bases for J; bases not matched to a gene: 9. Germline V gene sequence: CDR1 SGHNT, CDR2 YYREEE (reference sequence). The CDR3 totals 17 residues. The DNA of the CDR3 is TGTGCCAGCAGCTCTCCCGCCCGGACAGGGGGTAATTCACCCCTCCACTTT. Protein product: CASSSPARTGGNSPLHF.

The sample holds many counts of this clonotype. This rearrangement joins TRBV7-2 to TRBJ2-7; 8 nucleotides match TRBD1. CDR1 is SGHTA, CDR2 FQGNSA, per germline. The V and J ends lost 0 bases and 3 bases, in that order; junction bases with no gene match: 7. The CDR3 has 16 amino acids. The CDR3 reads CASSLASDRGDYEQYF. DNA for the CDR3: TGTGCCAGCAGCTTAGCGTCCGACAGGGGTGACTACGAGCAGTACTTC. The whole variable domain, filled in from reference TRBV7-2 and TRBJ2-7, reads GAGVSQSPSNKVTEKGKDVELRCDPISGHTALYWYRQSLGQGLEFLIYFQGNSAPDKSGLPSDRFSAERTGGSVSTLTIQRTQQEDSAVYLCASSLASDRGDYEQYFGPGTRLTVT.

This clonotype was counted ten times or more. J is TRBJ2-7 and V is TRBV18, with 8 positions matching TRBD1. The ends lost 1 base at V and 6 bases at J; junction bases unmatched: 5. CDR1 is KGHSH, CDR2 LQKENI, per germline. CDR3 length: 14 amino acids. CDR3 amino acids: CASSPLRTGREQYF. CDR3 nucleotides: TGTGCCAGCTCACCACTGAGGACAGGGCGCGAGCAGTACTTC.

This clonotype was seen a handful of times. The rearrangement links TRBV12-5 to TRBJ2-1; TRBD2 is a possible D gene (5 bases). V dropped 6 bases and J dropped 6 bases, with 9 bases sitting between them. The CDR3 covers 12 residues. Germline CDR1 reads LGHNT; CDR2 reads FRNRAP. Here the CDR3 reads CASGLRVNEQFF. The CDR3 nucleotides read TGTGCTAGTGGCTTGAGGGTCAATGAGCAGTTCTTC.

On this clonotype: This could be a read error, since a much larger clone is one nucleotide away. The chain has TRBV7-9 and TRBJ1-2; D is unresolved. CDR1 and CDR2 (germline): SEHNR, FQNEAQ (reference sequence). The CDR3 totals 12 residues. V dropped 3 bases and J dropped 5 bases, with 7 bases sitting between them. CDR3 nucleotides: TGTGCCAGCAGCTTTCAGGAGTATGGCTACACCTTC. This encodes CASSFQEYGYTF.

Notes on this clonotype: The limits of the CDR3 on the DNA are not certain, so only TCRdb's listed CDR3 is given. The chain combines TRBV5-1 with TRBJ1-1; the table gives TRBD1 as D, unverified against the DNA. Inclusive of both ends, the CDR3 amounts to 18 amino acids. Germline CDR1 SGHRS, CDR2 YFSETQ. The chain's CDR3 is CASSFYICSGHRNTEAFF.

On this clonotype itself: The junction shows a germline mismatch at one end, possibly a read error. The rearrangement links TRBV5-1 to TRBJ2-7; D remains unclear. Per the germline V gene, CDR1 is SGHRS and CDR2 is YFSETQ. This CDR3 has 12 amino acids. CDR3 in DNA: TGCGCCAGCAGCTCAACCTCCTACGGGCAGTACTTC. It yields the protein CASSSTSYGQYF.

This clonotype was recorded at least ten times. The chain employs TRBV4-1 and TRBJ2-4; D unresolved. The V gene's germline CDR1 is MGHRA and CDR2 YSYEKL. The CDR3 spans 13 residues. Trimming took off 6 bases at V and 5 bases at J, with 11 bases between the two ends. CDR3 sequence (DNA): TGCGCCAGCAGTCTCGTCGCGCAAAACATTCAGTACTTC. As protein: CASSLVAQNIQYF.

This clonotype appeared once. This may be a read error, as it is one base from a much larger clone. CDR3 residues: CASSKLSGVSYEQYF. The CDR3 DNA follows: TGCGCCAGCAGCAAACTATCGGGAGTCTCCTACGAGCAGTACTTC. The genes are TRBV6-1 and TRBJ2-7, with D perhaps TRBD2 (6 bases). The V gene's germline CDR1 is MNHNS and CDR2 SASEGT. The CDR3 runs to 15 residues.

Ten or more counts support this clonotype. This chain uses TRBV3-1 with TRBJ2-1; TRBD2 agrees at 10 bases. The CDR3 has 16 residues. The germline V gene encodes CDR1 LGHDT and CDR2 YNNKEL (reference sequence). V was pared by 4 bases and J by 3 bases, with 6 bases of the junction left unmatched. The CDR3 sequence: CASSPTERGGYNEQFF. CDR3 nucleotide sequence: TGTGCCAGCAGCCCGACGGAGCGGGGGGGCTACAATGAGCAGTTCTTC.